This T cell receptor (beta chain) emerged from a study of persistence of HIV-infected CD4 T cells. Study context: Donors had been on suppressive ART for a median of around 8 years.

This was the immunoSEQ version 4 assay in survey mode. Some clones are missing from TCRdb's copy, which holds only in-frame ones; the method was immunoSEQ multiplex PCR. This table has around 40,000 clones, 89% appearing once. Cells were stimulated nonspecifically with anti-CD3/anti-CD28 magnetic beads. Sorting selected CD4+ T cells upregulating both CD40 ligand and CD69. About this clone itself: The antigen is unknown.

V was pared by 6 bases and J by 4 bases, with 10 bases between. CDR3 length: 13 residues. The sample in question was CD4+ T cells sorted from PBMCs after roughly 18-hour stimulation, obtained from a patient who received antiretroviral therapy. The J gene is TRBJ1-3, the V gene TRBV12-3 or TRBV12-4, with D tentatively TRBD1 (6 bases). The TCR was taken from an adult man with HIV who was CMV-seropositive. This CDR3 is CASRRTEGNTIYF. The CDR3 DNA follows: TGTGCCAGCAGAAGGACAGAGGGAAACACCATATATTTT.